This T cell receptor beta chain is from a study of blood T cell repertoires in COVID-19. Study-wide context: The origin of the acute and convalescent COVID-19 samples was the United States, Italy and Spain.

Profiling relied on immunoSEQ multiplex PCR, and the TCRdb table lists in-frame clones only, not all of them. The table shows 250,000 to 400,000 clones, with about 90% occurring only once. Germline CDR1 is LGHDT and CDR2 is YNNKEL (reference sequence). The CDR3 extends over 14 amino acids. J gave up 6 bases and V 0 bases, and 5 bases lay outside the gene matches. The table lists this clone with a count of one. Seattle-derived patients entered the study during active infection and were followed longitudinally. This chain links TRBV3-1 (or the pseudogene TRBV3-2) with TRBJ2-7; 7 bases match TRBD1. This clonotype was obtained from a woman in her 30s with COVID-19, enrolled during active disease. Material for sequencing was peripheral blood. The CDR3 protein is CASSQDFTGAEQYF. CDR3 sequence (DNA): TGTGCCAGCAGCCAAGATTTCACAGGGGCCGAGCAGTACTTC.